These 17 T cell receptor beta chains came from one sample sequenced in a study of CD8+CD57+ T cells in acquired aplastic anemia. Sequenced patients had shown CD8+CD57+ cell expansion by flow cytometry. TCR beta VDJ and CDR3 were profiled, and genomic DNA was the template. In TCRdb, the reads were re-called with MiXCR into one record per CDR3 protein. The data contain 450,000 to 600,000 distinct CDR3 sequences, over 25% of them seen just once; the ten biggest clones take up roughly 0.8%. Sequencing was performed on sorted CD4+, CD8+, or CD8+CD57+ T cells (not recorded which) from PBMCs. The receptors derive from a human donor with aplastic anemia.

V gene TRBV25-1 combines with J gene TRBJ2-5, with a weak D call TRBD2 (6 bases). The V end was cut by 9 bases, the J end by 7 bases, with 15 bases between. The length of the CDR3 is 12 residues. The germline CDR1 and CDR2 sequences are MGHDK and SYGVNS. The CDR3 bases are TGTGCCAGTAGCCGGGGGTCCGGGACCCAGTACTTC. Encoded protein: CASSRGSGTQYF.

This chain connects TRBV5-1 to TRBJ2-1; TRBD2 agrees at 9 bases. The CDR3 sequence is 17 residues long. V was clipped by 0 bases and J by 5 bases; unmatched bases: 9. Germline CDR1 SGHRS, CDR2 YFSETQ. Here the CDR3 DNA reads TGCGCCAGCAGCTTGGATCTAGCGGGAAAACGAAACAATGAGCAGTTCTTC. It codes for CASSLDLAGKRNNEQFF. The full variable domain, with the rest looked up from reference TRBV5-1 and TRBJ2-1, is KAGVTQTPRYLIKTRGQQVTLSCSPISGHRSVSWYQQTPGQGLQFLFEYFSETQRNKGNFPGRFSGRQFSNSRSEMNVSTLELGDSALYLCASSLDLAGKRNNEQFFGPGTRLTVL.

This clonotype occurred many times. The gene calls are TRBV6-6 and TRBJ1-2; D is undetermined. CDR1 and CDR2 from the germline V gene are MNHNY and SVGAGI (reference sequence). The CDR3 consists of 12 residues. Trimming cost V 7 bases and J 8 bases, with 14 bases left between them. CDR3 DNA: TGTGCCAGCACCCCCCCTCTTGGGGGCTACACCTTC. Its protein product is CASTPPLGGYTF.

This rearrangement joins TRBV11-2 to TRBJ2-7; the D call may be TRBD1 or TRBD2 (5 bases each). Germline CDR1 reads SGHAT; CDR2 reads FQNNGV. The length of the CDR3 is 13 residues. Between the trimmed V and J ends, which lost 5 bases and 6 bases, there was a span of 14 bases. Written as DNA, the CDR3 is TGTGCCAGCAGCCCGCCCGGGACGGGCGAGCAGTACTTC. Translated, it gives CASSPPGTGEQYF.

The gene calls are TRBV9 and TRBJ2-1; D possibly corresponds to TRBD1 (7 bases). The CDR3 is 16 amino acids. Deletions cut 4 bases from V and 3 bases from J, with 17 bases between. CDR1 and CDR2 (germline): SGDLS, YYNGEE. The CDR3 DNA is TGTGCCAGCAGCACCCCCGGGGGACAGAGCTACAATGAGCAGTTCTTC. It codes for CASSTPGGQSYNEQFF.

Points on this clonotype: A much more abundant neighbour one base away suggests this may be a read error. This rearrangement joins TRBV10-3 to TRBJ1-1; a possible D gene is TRBD1 (6 bases). V lost 11 bases and J 4 bases, leaving 17 bases between the germline ends. The CDR3 length is 13 residues. Germline CDR1 reads ENHRY; CDR2 reads SYGVKD. CDR3 loop: CAGRLTGLTEAFF. The CDR3 DNA is TGTGCCGGCAGACTCACAGGGCTCACTGAAGCTTTCTTT.

This clonotype was picked up many times. The chain is built from TRBV7-8 and TRBJ2-7; a weak D match, TRBD1 (5 bases). Trimming shortened V by 5 bases and J by 0 bases, and 11 bases separated the two germline ends. The length of the CDR3 is 14 residues. Per germline, CDR1 SGHVS and CDR2 FQNEAQ. Here the CDR3 DNA reads TGTGCCAGCAGCCGCACCCAGGGCTCCTACGAGCAGTACTTC. The encoded protein is CASSRTQGSYEQYF.

In this sample, this clonotype turned up a few times. J is TRBJ2-4 and V is TRBV11-2; D is unresolved. There are 15 residues in the CDR3. Germline V gene sequence: CDR1 SGHAT, CDR2 FQNNGV. V gave up 4 bases and J gave up 0 bases, with 10 bases separating them. This chain's CDR3 is CASSSPALAKNIQYF. The DNA of the CDR3 is TGTGCCAGCAGCTCGCCAGCGTTAGCCAAAAACATTCAGTACTTC.

Details on this clonotype: At one end, the junction sequence differs from germline, possibly due to a read error. This chain connects TRBV9 to TRBJ1-2; D uncertain. This CDR3 is built from 11 residues. Per the germline V gene, CDR1 is SGDLS and CDR2 is YYNGEE. The CDR3 sequence: CVSSVGHGYTF. The CDR3 coding sequence is TGTGTCAGCAGCGTAGGACATGGCTACACCTTC.

About this clonotype itself: One base away lies a much larger clone, so this may be a sequencing read error. The chain links TRBV5-1 to TRBJ1-6; D gene unclear. Germline CDR1 and CDR2: SGHRS and YFSETQ. The CDR3 loop spans 8 amino acids. This chain's CDR3 is CTSSLVLF. DNA for the CDR3: TGCACCAGCAGCTTGGTTTTATTT. The full variable domain, completed using reference TRBV5-1 and TRBJ1-6, is KAGVTQTPRYLIKTRGQQVTLSCSPISGHRSVSWYQQTPGQGLQFLFEYFSETQRNKGNFPGRFSGRQFSNSRSEMNVSTLELGDSALYLCTSSLVLFGNGTRLTVT.

This clonotype was detected only a few times. This chain joins TRBV20-1 and TRBJ2-1, with no clear D. Trimming stripped 1 base from V and 6 bases from J, with 7 bases between. CDR1 is DFQATT and CDR2 is SNEGSKA in the germline V gene (reference sequence). The CDR3 has 12 residues. This CDR3 is CSARAVTNEQFF. As DNA, the CDR3 is TGCAGTGCTAGAGCGGTAACCAATGAGCAGTTCTTC.

About this clonotype itself: This may stem from a read error, because a much larger clone lies one nucleotide away. This chain connects TRBV7-8 to TRBJ1-2; D remains unclear. The V gene's germline CDR1 is SGHVS and CDR2 FQNEAQ. Trimming pared 10 bases from V and 2 bases from J, leaving 26 bases between. This CDR3 is built from 17 residues. The CDR3 DNA reads as TGTGCCACCATGCCCGGACGCACTTTCACAAGAAACTATGGCTACACCTTC. Encoded protein: CATMPGRTFTRNYGYTF.

This clonotype was observed many times. The V and J genes are TRBV19 and TRBJ1-1, with D possibly TRBD1 on 6 matching bases. The V gene lost 3 bases and the J gene lost 8 bases, with 10 bases spanning the gap. Germline CDR1 and CDR2: LNHDA and SQIVND (reference sequence). The CDR3 covers 12 residues. The CDR3 coding sequence is TGTGCCAGTAGTATTCAGGGGTTCGAAGCTTTCTTT. Protein: CASSIQGFEAFF.

V is TRBV7-9 and J is TRBJ1-6; D remains unclear. With 5 bases removed from V and 13 bases from J, the gap between germline ends came to 12 bases. The CDR3 extends over 12 amino acids. Looked up from germline, CDR1 is SEHNR and CDR2 is FQNEAQ (reference sequence). The CDR3 loop reads CASSLSGPPLHF. The CDR3 DNA sequence: TGTGCCAGCAGCCTGTCTGGACCGCCCCTCCACTTT.

The sample holds many counts of this clonotype. The gene calls are TRBV14 and TRBJ1-2; D possibly corresponds to TRBD1 (6 bases). The germline gives CDR1 SGHDN, CDR2 FVKESK. The CDR3 runs to 14 residues. V lost 0 bases, J lost 4 bases, and 9 bases lay in between. This CDR3 is CASSQEVRGYGYTF. CDR3 bases: TGTGCCAGCAGCCAAGAAGTCAGGGGCTATGGCTACACCTTC.

The V and J genes are TRBV3-1 and TRBJ1-1; 8 nucleotides line up with TRBD1. V was clipped by 1 base and J by 3 bases; unmatched bases: 7. Germline loops: CDR1 LGHDT, CDR2 YNNKEL (reference sequence). The CDR3 is 16 amino acids. Here the CDR3 reads CASSQGAGTGDTEAFF. In DNA, the CDR3 is TGTGCCAGCAGCCAAGGGGCCGGGACAGGAGACACTGAAGCTTTCTTT.

The chain recombines TRBV19 with TRBJ1-2; tentative D call: TRBD1 (6 bases). Germline V lookup: CDR1 LNHDA, CDR2 SQIVND (reference sequence). The CDR3 totals 13 residues. V gave up 4 bases and J gave up 8 bases, with 14 bases separating them. The chain's CDR3 is CASSTDRLEGYTF. Here the CDR3 DNA reads TGTGCCAGTAGTACCGACAGGCTCGAGGGCTACACCTTC.